The present T cell receptor beta chain was sequenced within a study of cytomegalovirus exposure and HLA in healthy donors (dated by TCRdb to between 2016 and 2019). Regarding the research as a whole: In an earlier analysis of 587 of the donors, around 300 Gb of sequence data and some 120 million unique TCR beta sequences from about 179 million T cells were reported. In a later analysis, previously published TCR beta repertoires from roughly 710 donors were re-analyzed and high-resolution HLA genotyping was added so that TCR occurrence patterns could be studied. Genome-wide SNP genotypes for about three fifths of the roughly 700 donors were used in a later genetic analysis, which treated that subset as a discovery cohort. Typing coverage differed by locus: A, B, C, DRB1 and DQB1 were typed in about 629-640 donors, DQA1 in approximately 520, DPA1 in around 600, and DPB1 in around 440. An early release that covered several hundred HLA-typed donors contained 250 to 350 gigabases of sequencing data and tens of millions of unique TCR sequences. The study used immunosequencing to profile the T cell repertoires of about 670 subjects and linked those repertoires to cytomegalovirus serostatus. The later analysis used no new phenotypic data to find candidate immune exposures, relying instead on TCR beta sequences and their occurrence across donors. Of the roughly 410 genotyped donors, approximately 80% were placed in the genetic ancestry cluster associated with self-reported Caucasian donors. The study was designed to test whether signatures of past pathogen exposure could be identified by cataloging public T cell receptors. Among about 400 genotyped donors of the cohort, an average of approximately 220,000 unique TCR beta nucleotide sequences was sequenced per donor, of which roughly 18% were non-productive. HLA typing covered class I and class II loci at four-digit resolution. An earlier analysis of around 640 of the donors used high-throughput TCR beta sequencing to judge whether each TCR beta V gene segment behaved as functional or pseudogenic. In addition to the first cohort of around 670 subjects, a separate validation cohort of 100 to 150 different subjects was used. Four or five DR-DQ haplotypes were handled as single units for association and clustering because linkage in the cohort was strong. Donor age, sex, ethnicity and CMV serostatus were compiled together with the repertoire data. All discovery cohort repertoires had been generated using a single sequencing platform. To predict cytomegalovirus infection status, the study combined high-throughput TCR immunosequencing, statistical association of individual TCRs with disease status, and machine learning. Study-wide findings and limitations: In both the original and validation cohorts, the classifier was reported to diagnose cytomegalovirus status with high specificity and sensitivity. Correlated functional status among segregating V segments might be attributable to linkage disequilibrium, but an unknown experimental factor could not be ruled out. In a later analysis, most CMV-associated TCR beta chains were found to appear HLA-restricted, with HLA associations seemingly driven largely by CMV exposure. CMV serostatus was the only immune exposure information available for the cohort. The authors suggested that the approach could potentially be extended to other disease states and immunological phenotypes. A group of highly shared sequence variants was considered likely to be a technical artifact of the sequencing pipeline. A later analysis associated approximately 17,000 TCR beta sequences with specific HLA alleles at a false discovery rate of 0.05. Because HLA typing was missing for some donors at each locus, association tests included only the typed subset. A further reported finding was that TCR beta sequences accurately predicted the HLA-A and HLA-B alleles for most subjects in the first cohort. A later genetic analysis reported fewer N-insertions in productive TCRs among donors in an Asian-associated ancestry cluster than the roughly 700-donor mean. Some IMGT-functional V segments, including TRBV6-2 and TRBV6-3, could not be told apart with the 87-base-pair reads, so those segments were excluded. In a later analysis, HLA-associated TCR beta chains were found to be more clonally expanded and to have lower generation probabilities than equally common non-associated chains. In an earlier analysis of about 600 of the donors, most TCR beta V segments appeared in productive rearrangements about 87% or about 30% of the time, broadly matching IMGT annotations. Roughly uniform sequencing depth across donors was assumed in presence/absence analyses, although this assumption may not hold. Because counts were too low, seventeen rarely observed V segments, including chromosome 9 orphons, were excluded from the earlier analysis of 500 to 700 of the donors. When HLA alleles, especially DR and DQ, strongly co-occurred, attributing TCR associations to individual alleles was difficult. The study gave a list of about 150 TCR beta chains associated with cytomegalovirus. In a later analysis, several top co-occurrence clusters were reported to appear linked to parvovirus B19, influenza, CMV and Epstein-Barr virus. The cohort was sequenced for TCR beta chains only, and without alpha or paired-chain data the features that could be detected were limited. In a later genetic analysis, a missense DCLRE1C variant was associated with V-gene and J-gene trimming of TCR beta chains, and the association was replicated in an independent cohort. Across donors, most TCR sequences were observed very rarely, whereas some public TCRs were present in many individuals. According to a later analysis, TCR association rates differed among HLA loci, with DRB1 alleles showing the most associated TCRs and HLA-C alleles showing the fewest. In vitro tests confirmed that three of the cytomegalovirus-associated TCR beta chains recognize cytomegalovirus antigens.

As regards this clone: It lacks a known antigen. No base quality information exists; no much larger clone differs at one position.

V loses 6 bases of germline sequence and J loses 0 bases, and the interval between the two ends is 14 bases. CDR1 and CDR2, per the germline V gene, are SNHLY and FYNNEI. The CDR3, cysteine through phenylalanine, is 15 amino acids long. Only the CDR3 DNA stays, 45 bases, in frame from base 1. The cohort comprised several hundred healthy bone marrow donors. Cohort members were all nominally healthy when sampled, although unrecorded immune exposures were likely present. The donor was CMV seronegative and belonged to the group of 350 or so seronegative cohort members. A peripheral blood sample was collected from each donor, and TCR beta sequencing was performed on peripheral blood mononuclear cells. Genomic DNA was extracted from the blood cell samples with the Qiagen DNeasy Blood Extraction Kit. Libraries came from the immunoSEQ multiplex PCR assay. For the multiplex PCR, a mixture combining 60 forward primers for TCR Vbeta segments and 13 reverse primers for TCR Jbeta segments was used. The CDR3 region of rearranged TCR beta genes was amplified from genomic DNA by a multiplex PCR assay. On the Illumina HiSeq System, the amplified TCR beta libraries were sequenced as 87-base-pair reads. The authors' analysis ran thus. In a later analysis, 70 million to 95 million unique TCR beta chains were counted across the roughly 670 repertoires, and roughly 11 million of these chains were shared by at least two donors. Raw reads were error-corrected and collapsed into unique sequences by a nearest-neighbor algorithm in which closely related sequences were merged to remove PCR and sequencing errors. V, D and J gene segments were assigned by aligning CDR3 sequences to IMGT reference sequences. For a sequence to be retained, a match of at least six nucleotides was required to both a V gene segment and a J gene segment. A rearrangement was called productive if the CDR3 had no stop codons and remained in frame with V and J, and every other rearrangement was called non-productive. Following IMGT convention, CDR3 was defined as the stretch from the second conserved V-encoded cysteine to the conserved J-encoded phenylalanine. Sequences without an unambiguous match to a single V gene segment were excluded from the earlier analysis of approximately 560 of the donors. An earlier analysis of a few hundred of the donors classified V segments as functional when productive rearrangements were above 56.7% and as segregating when the standard deviation between donors was above 5%. To diagnose cytomegalovirus status from the catalog of TCR beta chain sequences, a statistical classification framework was built. In a later analysis, TCR nucleotide sequences were compared against IMGT/GENE-DB human TR gene sequences so that V and J genes could be assigned. The TCRdist pipeline was used in a later analysis to assign CDR3 sequences and most-parsimonious VDJ recombination scenarios. In a later analysis, each TCR beta chain was defined by its CDR3 amino acid sequence together with its V-gene family, and reads lacking a unique V-gene family were excluded. A later analysis removed 500 to 600 highly shared, low-generation-probability nucleotide sequences to deal with suspected cross-contamination and a sequencing artifact. A later analysis calculated a clonal expansion index for each public chain from normalized within-repertoire ranks of inferred template counts. A later analysis computed generation probabilities with a VDJ recombination model fitted to out-of-frame rearrangements, and checked the results against IGoR. Hypergeometric tests were used in a later analysis to score TCR-TCR, TCR-HLA and TCR-CMV co-occurrence, with a repertoire-size bias correction applied to the TCR pairs. To estimate false discovery rates, a later analysis permuted the HLA or CMV assignments 20 times. In a later analysis, co-occurring TCRs were grouped using DBSCAN, and TCRdist sequence similarity was added for clustering within HLA-allele-positive subsets. For co-occurrence clustering, repertoires with fewer than 30,000 or more than 120,000 public chains were excluded, along with a handful of repertoires with anomalous nucleotide sharing. This immuneACCESS table, as held by TCRdb, lists in-frame sequences with V and J called but not all clones. Of the missing ones, under half trace to an unresolved V gene in checked studies; the others have no known cause. V and J calls and clone size come straight from that table; D and trimming were deduced from the DNA. The sample table shows around 200,000 clones, and 80% are seen once. The ten largest clones capture 0.65% of the sample.

The TCR comes from a boy aged 5-17 years in good health and CMV-seronegative. Input material: PBMCs. The chain employs TRBV2 and TRBJ1-1, with no confidently assigned D gene. This receptor has the CDR3 CASSFSELMNTEAFF. The DNA is TGTGCCAGCAGCTTTAGTGAACTCATGAACACTGAAGCTTTCTTT.